The 25 T cell receptor beta chains in this list originate from one sample, sequenced in a study of T cells in Graves' hyperthyroidism and ophthalmopathy. Amplified TCR beta CDR3 regions derived from RNA transcripts. The HTBI primer set was used in a first-round RT-PCR of the TCR CDR3. TCRdb re-called the multiplex PCR reads with MiXCR, one entry per CDR3 protein. The data show around 300,000 distinct CDR3 sequences, about an eighth seen once. The sample comprised blood. These receptors originate from a woman in her thirties with Graves' hyperthyroidism that later progressed to Graves' ophthalmopathy.

CDR3 nucleotides: TGTGCCTGCCAGACAGATAGCAATCAGCCCCAGCATTTT. It encodes CACQTDSNQPQHF. The chain is built from TRBV30 and TRBJ1-5; D possibly corresponds to TRBD1 (5 bases). The ends were cut back, 6 bases at V and 0 bases at J, with 9 bases in the middle. CDR1 is GTSNPN, CDR2 SVGIG, per germline (reference sequence). The CDR3 extends over 13 amino acids.

This clonotype was seen ten or more times. The rearrangement joins TRBV12-3 or TRBV12-4 to TRBJ1-2; D might be TRBD1 (5 bases). V was pared by 6 bases and J by 8 bases, with 19 bases between. The CDR3 totals 14 residues. The CDR3 protein is CASSVGASRGGYTF. As DNA, the CDR3 is TGTGCCAGCAGCGTAGGGGCGTCCCGAGGAGGCTACACCTTC.

Ten or more counts support this clonotype. This chain connects TRBV7-6 to TRBJ2-7; D gene unclear. V lost 5 bases to trimming and J lost 2 bases, with 13 bases between them. Germline V gives CDR1 SGHVS, CDR2 FNYEAQ. The CDR3 contains 14 residues. The CDR3 is CASSLRANAYEQYF. In DNA, the CDR3 is TGTGCCAGCAGCCTCCGGGCCAATGCCTACGAGCAGTACTTC.

This clonotype was detected ten times or more. The rearrangement uses TRBV29-1 and TRBJ2-1, with TRBD2 matching over 16 bases. Germline lookup yields CDR1 SQVTM and CDR2 ANQGSEA. The junction had 6 bases not matched to a gene; V was cut back by 5 bases and J by 2 bases. This CDR3 comprises 17 residues. CDR3 sequence: CSVKGLAGGPTYNEQFF. The DNA of the CDR3 is TGCAGCGTTAAGGGACTAGCGGGAGGGCCAACCTACAATGAGCAGTTCTTC.

Many counts were recorded for this clonotype. The chain recombines TRBV7-9 with TRBJ1-1, with 9 bases fitting TRBD1. There are 15 residues in the CDR3. CDR1 and CDR2 from the germline V gene are SEHNR and FQNEAQ (reference sequence). V lost 5 bases, J lost 5 bases, and 9 bases stayed unmatched. DNA of the CDR3: TGTGCCAGCAGCACCGGACAGGGGCGAGGGACTGAAGCTTTCTTT. Residues: CASSTGQGRGTEAFF.

This clonotype occurred many times. The chain couples TRBV27 to TRBJ2-2; D is ambiguous. The CDR3 is made up of 16 amino acids. Trimming pared 4 bases from V and 6 bases from J, leaving 18 bases between. The germline V gene encodes CDR1 MNHEY and CDR2 SMNVEV (reference sequence). CDR3 DNA: TGTGCCAGCAGTTCCGCACCCGGGCTCCAGGCCGGGGAGCTGTTTTTT. This translates into CASSSAPGLQAGELFF.

This clonotype was recorded many times. The chain links TRBV15 to TRBJ2-5, with a weak D call TRBD2 (5 bases). V gave up 1 base and J gave up 5 bases, with 11 bases separating them. This CDR3 has 14 amino acids. Germline loops: CDR1 LNHNV, CDR2 YYDKDF (reference sequence). This CDR3 reads CATSRGEGVETQYF. The CDR3 bases are TGTGCCACCAGCAGAGGAGAGGGCGTTGAGACCCAGTACTTC.

In its sample, this clonotype was seen many times. The chain is built from TRBV6-2 or TRBV6-3 and TRBJ2-1; D is unresolved. Germline V gene data show CDR1 as MNHEY and CDR2 as SVGEGT. This CDR3 contains 13 residues. The germline V and J ends were trimmed by 6 bases and 8 bases, with 14 bases remaining between them. In DNA form, the CDR3 reads TGTGCCAGCAGCCATAAGGGAAGCTATGAGCAGTTCTTC. It codes for CASSHKGSYEQFF.

The table lists this clonotype with many counts. This rearrangement joins TRBV7-2 to TRBJ1-1; the D gene is possibly TRBD1 (5 bases). CDR1 is SGHTA and CDR2 is FQGNSA in the germline V gene. The CDR3 totals 12 residues. Trimming pared 1 base from V and 7 bases from J, leaving 7 bases between. CDR3 amino acids: CASSLGGGEAFF. CDR3 nucleotides: TGTGCCAGCAGCTTAGGTGGGGGTGAAGCTTTCTTT.

Ten or more counts support this clonotype. The CDR3 coding sequence is TGTGCCAGCAGTCCCCCGGACAGGGATTATCAGCCCCAGCATTTT. Translating gives CASSPPDRDYQPQHF. The chain is built from TRBV28 and TRBJ1-5; TRBD1 matches at 8 bases. Germline V gene sequence: CDR1 MDHEN, CDR2 SYDVKM. This CDR3 has 15 residues. Unmatched junction bases numbered 8, after V lost 5 bases and J lost 5 bases.

V gene TRBV7-6 combines with J gene TRBJ2-1; no definite D call. Trimming took 5 bases from V and 6 from J, leaving 11 bases between them. CDR3 size: 13 residues. Germline V lookup: CDR1 SGHVS, CDR2 FNYEAQ. The CDR3 spells CASSQTPPNEQFF. CDR3 DNA sequence: TGTGCCAGCAGCCAGACCCCCCCCAATGAGCAGTTCTTC.

The chain joins TRBV19 to TRBJ1-1; D is uncertain. V shed 3 bases and J shed 3 bases, with 23 bases lying between them. CDR1 and CDR2 from the germline V gene are LNHDA and SQIVND (reference sequence). The CDR3 is made up of 18 amino acids. Here the CDR3 reads CASSMNLLYWTVDTEAFF. The CDR3 region has the DNA TGTGCCAGTAGTATGAATCTCCTCTATTGGACGGTGGACACTGAAGCTTTCTTT.

In its sample, this clonotype was seen many times. The chain links TRBV2 to TRBJ2-5; 13 bases line up with TRBD2. CDR1 and CDR2 (germline): SNHLY, FYNNEI. The J segment lost 5 bases and the V segment lost 6 bases, leaving 6 bases of the junction unmatched. CDR3 length equals 15 residues. CDR3 region: CASRGTSGKWETQYF. CDR3 DNA: TGTGCCAGCAGAGGGACTAGCGGGAAGTGGGAGACCCAGTACTTC.

This clonotype was observed at least ten times. In DNA form, the CDR3 reads TGCGCCAGCAGCCAAGCCACCCCGGGGATCTCCTACAATGAGCAGTTCTTC. Translation gives CASSQATPGISYNEQFF. This rearrangement joins TRBV4-1 to TRBJ2-1; D is perhaps TRBD2 (5 bases). The CDR3 covers 17 residues. Deletions cut 1 base from V and 0 bases from J, with 13 bases between. Germline loops: CDR1 MGHRA, CDR2 YSYEKL.

This clonotype showed up many times. The chain combines TRBV20-1 with TRBJ2-5; D not resolved. Germline V gene lookup returns CDR1 DFQATT and CDR2 SNEGSKA (reference sequence). The ends were cut back, 5 bases at V and 2 bases at J, with 12 bases in the middle. The CDR3 runs 13 residues. The CDR3 protein is CSAGYSLQETQYF. The CDR3 DNA is TGCAGTGCTGGATACTCGCTACAAGAGACCCAGTACTTC.

This clonotype was observed many times. CDR3 DNA sequence: TGTGCCAGCAGCTTGTTGGCAGGAGGGGTGGATGAAAAACTGTTTTTT. This encodes CASSLLAGGVDEKLFF. V and J are TRBV5-8 and TRBJ1-4, with D tentatively TRBD1 (5 bases). The CDR3 is 16 residues long. Between the trimmed V and J ends, which lost 1 base and 6 bases, there was a span of 16 bases. Germline V gene data show CDR1 as SGHTS and CDR2 as YDEGEE.

The CDR3 DNA reads TGTGCCAGCAGCCCGAACGGGTACGAGCAGTACTTC. This gives the protein CASSPNGYEQYF. The rearrangement links TRBV5-5 to TRBJ2-7; D uncertain. Germline loops: CDR1 SGHKS, CDR2 YYEKEE (reference sequence). The CDR3 sequence is 12 residues long. V dropped 4 bases and J dropped 4 bases, with 9 bases sitting between them.

This clonotype has a count of ten or more. The rearrangement links TRBV30 to TRBJ2-7; the D gene could be TRBD1 or TRBD2 (5 bases each). Trimming shortened V by 5 bases and J by 3 bases, and 11 bases separated the two germline ends. Germline V gives CDR1 GTSNPN, CDR2 SVGIG (reference sequence). The CDR3 has 12 residues. CDR3 in amino acids: CAWEGSNYEQYF. DNA of the CDR3: TGTGCCTGGGAGGGGAGCAACTACGAGCAGTACTTC.

The chain has TRBV4-1 and TRBJ2-3; tentative D call: TRBD2 (5 bases). CDR3 length equals 15 residues. Per germline, CDR1 MGHRA and CDR2 YSYEKL. Trimming pared 0 bases from V and 2 bases from J, leaving 9 bases between. CDR3 amino acids: CASSQETRDTDTQYF. The CDR3 DNA reads TGCGCCAGCAGCCAAGAGACGAGGGACACAGATACGCAGTATTTT.

The table lists this clonotype with many counts. The rearrangement links TRBV20-1 to TRBJ1-2; the D gene is possibly TRBD1 (6 bases). Trimming took 0 bases from V and 4 from J, leaving 21 bases between them. This CDR3 has 17 residues. Germline CDR1 reads DFQATT; CDR2 reads SNEGSKA (reference sequence). The CDR3 DNA is TGCAGTGCTAGAGATGGCGGGGGGCAACTCCTGGCCTATGGCTACACCTTC. Translation gives CSARDGGGQLLAYGYTF.

This clonotype has a count of ten or more. The rearrangement uses TRBV18 and TRBJ2-7; 10 bases are a match to TRBD2. Germline trimming cut 5 bases from V and 5 bases from J; bases unmatched to any gene: 6. The CDR3 is made up of 14 amino acids. CDR1 is KGHSH and CDR2 is LQKENI in the germline V gene. For the CDR3, the DNA is TGTGCCAGCTCATCAAGTACTAGCGGGAACGAGCAGTACTTC. Encoded protein: CASSSSTSGNEQYF.

This clonotype showed up many times. The chain uses TRBV13 and TRBJ1-4, with D hard to call. V lost 6 bases to trimming and J lost 8 bases, with 13 bases between them. Per the germline V gene, CDR1 is PRHDT and CDR2 is FYEKMQ (reference sequence). The CDR3 is 13 residues long. The CDR3 DNA is TGTGCCAGCAGAACCCGCGAAGGGGAAAAACTGTTTTTT. Encoded protein: CASRTREGEKLFF. Combining the CDR3 with reference TRBV13 and TRBJ1-4 gives the whole variable domain AAGVIQSPRHLIKEKRETATLKCYPIPRHDTVYWYQQGPGQDPQFLISFYEKMQSDKGSIPDRFSAQQFSDYHSELNMSSLELGDSALYFCASRTREGEKLFFGSGTQLSVL.

This clonotype occurred many times. V usage is TRBV7-9 and J usage is TRBJ2-1, with a tentative D call TRBD2 (6 bases). Germline CDR1 SEHNR, CDR2 FQNEAQ (reference sequence). The CDR3 is 16 amino acids. The ends were cut back, 3 bases at V and 1 base at J, with 13 bases in the middle. The CDR3 coding sequence is TGTGCCAGCAGCTTCTACGGGAGAGCGTCCTACAATGAGCAGTTCTTC. Amino acid sequence: CASSFYGRASYNEQFF.

In this sample, this clonotype turned up once. The chain employs TRBV19 and TRBJ2-2; possibly TRBD1 or TRBD2 for D (6 bases each). The CDR3 sequence is 16 residues long. Between the trimmed V and J ends, which lost 6 bases and 9 bases, there was a span of 23 bases. The germline CDR1 and CDR2 sequences are LNHDA and SQIVND (reference sequence). Written as DNA, the CDR3 is TGTGCCAGTAGAACCGAGGGGGGCCGACAGCCGTGGGAGCTGTTTTTT. It is translated as CASRTEGGRQPWELFF.

This clonotype was observed at least ten times. The genes are TRBV6-1 and TRBJ1-5; D not certain. The germline gives CDR1 MNHNS, CDR2 SASEGT. V was shortened by 6 bases and J by 3 bases, with 15 bases between the two germline ends. This CDR3 region has 15 residues. The CDR3 DNA reads TGTGCCAGCAGAGACTTCTTGCCCTCCAATCAGCCCCAGCATTTT. Translated, it gives CASRDFLPSNQPQHF.